This TCR beta chain was recorded in a study of CD8 T cells in ankylosing spondylitis. Study results and limitations: Characteristic of ankylosing spondylitis blood, it appeared, was a TCR beta motif comprising roughly 8 highly homologous variants. A subset of motif variants has previously been described in the synovial fluid and blood of reactive arthritis. Disease-linked clones were found to be CD8+ and relatively rare in peripheral blood. Significant enrichment of disease-linked clones was reported in matched ankylosing spondylitis synovial fluid.

From germline, CDR1 is LGHNT and CDR2 FRNRAP. V lost 6 bases, J lost 5 bases, and 6 bases stayed unmatched. The CDR3 has 14 residues. Preparation of TCR beta libraries was done by quantitative 5'-RACE with molecular barcodes. TCRdb called the 5' RACE reads again in MiXCR, with one record for every CDR3 protein. The sample gives roughly 370,000 distinct CDR3 sequences, approximately 20% of which show up once; about 16% is in the top ten. On this clonotype itself: Its antigen is not identified.

Sequencing was carried out using blood, either unsorted or a sorted T cell fraction (not recorded which). The chain employs TRBV12-5 and TRBJ2-2; 7 bases map to TRBD1. This TCR was sampled from a male donor with ankylosing spondylitis. The CDR3 protein is CASGRDSLTGELFF. In nucleotides, the CDR3 is TGTGCTAGTGGCAGGGACAGTCTGACCGGGGAGCTGTTTTTT.